This T cell receptor beta chain was identified in a study of blood T cell dynamics during melanoma immunotherapy (dated by TCRdb to between 2020 and 2021). Regarding the research as a whole: Patients with metastatic melanoma were treated with first-line pembrolizumab or nivolumab plus ipilimumab as standard of care in the United Kingdom. A training cohort was formed from consecutive patients, and a further independent group of patients from the same centre was pooled into an external validation set. To identify early correlates of response, the study profiled peripheral T cell receptor repertoires in patients with metastatic melanoma before and after one cycle of checkpoint inhibitor therapy. Results the study describes overall, beyond this receptor: Unlike progressors, patients who went on to achieve disease control showed a bifurcated reorganization of the PBMC repertoire at W3, with either increased clonality or increased diversity. The relatively small sample size was acknowledged as something that could potentially limit how far the results can be generalized. The study could not determine whether the T cell clones driving repertoire changes were melanoma-specific or reflected general immune activation.

A remark on this clone: What this receptor recognizes is not known. The junction shows a germline mismatch at one end, possibly a read error.

From cysteine to phenylalanine, the CDR3 is 13 amino acids long. Only the CDR3 part of the read is kept: 39 bases, read in frame from the first base. The germline V gene (reference sequence) sets CDR1 to SEHNR and CDR2 to FQNEAQ. The time point label corresponds to: pre-treatment baseline. Blood samples were collected before treatment (T0) and at week 3 (W3), after the first cycle of checkpoint blockade. Except for a couple of patients with rapid clinical progression, response was assessed 12 weeks after the first infusion by RECIST 1.1; disease control meant complete response, partial response or stable disease. Any patient who had received prior systemic cancer treatment, was on concomitant immunosuppressant therapy or had synchronous other active malignancies was excluded. Bulk PBMC and plasma cell-free DNA were both sequenced for TCR beta so that circulating cells and T cell turnover could be tracked. PBMC were isolated from blood with Lymphoprep and SepMate tubes, followed by red cell lysis. QIAamp DNA Blood Mini kits were used to extract DNA from both PBMC and sorted T cell subsets.

A fixed 350 ng of DNA was loaded for every bulk PBMC sample. TCR beta CDR3 sequences were amplified from genomic DNA using the immunoSEQ TCRb Assay kit according to manufacturer instructions. The KAPA Library Quantification Kit for Illumina platforms was used to quantify the pooled libraries by qPCR. Sequencing of the pooled libraries was done on an Illumina NextSeq 500, with clustering at about 0.55-1.2 pM. In the authors' own workflow: The TCR data were analyzed using immunoSEQ ANALYZER and the R LymphoSeq package. A rearrangement efficiency score was calculated as productive divided by the sum of productive and non-productive CDR3 sequences. Clonality was measured with the Gini coefficient and diversity with the Renyi index at alpha=1, and both measures were compared pairwise between timepoints within each patient. Clonal relatedness used an edit distance of 3, and repertoire similarity used the Bhattacharyya coefficient, both computed in LymphoSeq. To classify response, a linear discriminant analysis based on week-3 changes in clonality and diversity was built using the R MASS and caret packages. TCRdb holds this immuneACCESS table with in-frame rearrangements only. Some clones are missing; in checked studies, unresolved V genes explain under half, and the rest has no known cause. The V and J calls and the clone size are those of that table, but D and trimming were determined from the DNA. The sample table contains about 10,000 clones; only one count was recorded for about 87% of them. The top ten hold around a tenth of the sample.

The rearranged chain carries TRBV7-9 and TRBJ1-5; the D gene assignment is ambiguous. The receptor comes from a human donor with melanoma. Sequencing used blood, obtained from a patient treated with checkpoint blockade. The nucleotide sequence reads as follows: TGTGCCAGCAGCTCTACGGGTGATCATCCCCAGCATTTT. The resulting protein is CASSSTGDHPQHF.